This note documents a single T cell receptor beta chain sequence. What this receptor recognizes is not known. No per-base quality is available; no much larger clone lies one base away. Stable vitiligo was defined as no change in lesions over the previous 6 months. To qualify as stable, patients additionally needed to show no confetti depigmentation, which is a clinical sign of active vitiligo. Any patient who had received treatment in the previous three months was excluded. PBMCs were isolated from heparinized blood by Ficoll density gradient centrifugation and were subsequently flash-frozen. The data were taken from a study of resident and recirculating memory T cells in vitiligo (dated by TCRdb to between 2017 and 2018). Context from the whole study: For TCR beta sequencing, each of a few stable vitiligo patients provided PBMCs and epidermis from shave biopsies taken at two lesional sites and two nonlesional sites. Without any cell sorting, samples were homogenized immediately before genomic DNA was extracted using the Qiagen DNeasy Blood & Tissue Kit. Human TCR beta sequencing was used to test whether specific clones in lesional vitiligo skin differed from clones in nonlesional skin and blood. Results and caveats for the whole study, not just this receptor: Mechanistic studies in the future are needed to assess how much the detected T cell clones and the human Trm pools versus Tcm pools each contribute. Overlap and correlation analysis showed no significant repertoire overlap between biopsies except for each lesion with itself, even within a single patient. No unique dominant TCR clone was detected, and variation in clonality was observed among vitiligo lesions. TCR sequences were not conserved across biopsy sites or patients, suggesting that different T cell clones infiltrate different lesions, described as private specificity.

The immunoSEQ hsTCRB kit was used to amplify TCR beta chains from genomic DNA. The immunoSEQ service sequenced the TCR beta libraries on an Illumina MiSeq instrument. Regarding the original processing steps: Analysis of the repertoire data was performed with the immunoSEQ Analyzer. The table was pulled from immuneACCESS by TCRdb, which kept in-frame rearrangements only. Such tables lose some clones; where checked, under half of the loss comes from unresolved V genes, and the rest has no known cause. V and J calls plus clone size are reproduced from that table; the DNA served to infer D and trimming. Counted in this sample were more than 65,000 clones; approximately 91% of them appeared once. Clones ranked in the top ten supply less than 5.5% of the sample. V has 1 base trimmed and J has 6 bases trimmed; junction bases matching no gene number 17. The CDR3, from cysteine to phenylalanine, totals 19 residues. CDR3 DNA is the only sequence kept; it has 57 bases, read in frame from the first base. The germline V gene yields LGHNA for CDR1 and YSLEER for CDR2.

The chain links TRBV4-3 with TRBJ2-2, and TRBD2 matches 7 of the central bases. The sequencing sample was made of blood. This TCR came from a male donor with vitiligo. The DNA sequence follows: TGCGCCAGCAGCCAAGTAAGGGGTGCGGGAGTTAGCGGACCCGGGGAGCTGTTTTTT. The translation is CASSQVRGAGVSGPGELFF.